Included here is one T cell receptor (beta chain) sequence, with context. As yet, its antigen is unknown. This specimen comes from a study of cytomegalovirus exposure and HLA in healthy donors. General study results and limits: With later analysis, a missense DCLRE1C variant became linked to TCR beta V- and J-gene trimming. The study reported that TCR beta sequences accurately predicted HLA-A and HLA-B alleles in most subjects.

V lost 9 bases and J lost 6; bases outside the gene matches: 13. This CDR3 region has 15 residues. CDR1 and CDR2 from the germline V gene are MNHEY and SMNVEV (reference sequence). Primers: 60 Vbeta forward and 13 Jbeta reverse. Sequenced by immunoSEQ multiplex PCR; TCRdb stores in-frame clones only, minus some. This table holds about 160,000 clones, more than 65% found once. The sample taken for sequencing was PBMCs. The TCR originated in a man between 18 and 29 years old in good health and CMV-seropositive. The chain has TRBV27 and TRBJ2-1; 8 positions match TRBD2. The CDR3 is CASTSGTRWSNEQFF. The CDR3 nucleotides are TGTGCCAGTACCTCCGGGACTAGGTGGTCCAATGAGCAGTTCTTC.